This T cell receptor beta chain was profiled in a study of PD-L1 blockade in urothelial cancer. Overall study: Bladder-origin urothelial cancer in males described twenty-five of the 29 patients. It was at 3 weeks (second dose) and 6 weeks after treatment start that blood was analyzed.

Synthetic analogs of TCR templates were spiked into every PCR. Clones were sequenced by immunoSEQ multiplex PCR, and TCRdb holds only the in-frame ones, with some missing. In the table there are 44,000 or so clones, around 80% of which are singletons. The CDR3 is 16 residues long. Trimming removed 3 bases from V and 0 bases from J; junction bases left unmatched: 8. CDR1 is KGHSH, CDR2 LQKENI, per germline. The TCR sequence derives from a man aged 70-80 years with urothelial cancer. Sequenced here: PBMCs, sampled around atezolizumab (anti-PD-L1) treatment. V gene TRBV18 combines with J gene TRBJ2-7; 7 nucleotides align to TRBD1. Here the CDR3 reads CASSPYAGGDSYEQYF. CDR3 sequence (DNA): TGTGCCAGCTCACCCTACGCAGGGGGAGACTCCTACGAGCAGTACTTC.